Below are 29 T cell receptor beta chains sequenced from a single sample in a study of cytomegalovirus exposure and HLA in healthy donors. The PCR used 60 Vbeta and 13 Jbeta primers. The protocol was immunoSEQ multiplex PCR, while the TCRdb copy is restricted to in-frame clones and leaves out a portion. Altogether about 190,000 clones are present, roughly four fifths being singletons, with the ten largest covering roughly 2.1%. Sequences were obtained from PBMCs. The receptors come from a woman under 40 in good health and CMV-seropositive.

This clone has a single count. The chain is built from TRBV4-1 and TRBJ2-6; D is perhaps TRBD1 (5 bases). In germline, CDR1 is MGHRA, CDR2 YSYEKL. V lost 7 bases to trimming and J lost 0 bases, with 19 bases between them. CDR3 length equals 18 residues. CDR3 nucleotides: TGCGCCAGCACCCCCGTGGGCAGGGCTGTCTCTGGGGCCAACGTCCTGACTTTC. It codes for CASTPVGRAVSGANVLTF.

A word on this clone: One end of the junction fails to match germline, which may point to a read error. The J gene is TRBJ1-1, the V gene TRBV7-9, with TRBD1 as a possible D gene (6 bases). This CDR3 comprises 12 residues. Germline CDR1 reads SEHNR; CDR2 reads FQNEAQ (reference sequence). As DNA, the CDR3 is TGTTCCAGCAGCTTACACAGGGATGAAGCTTTCTTT. Residues: CSSSLHRDEAFF. Full variable domain (outside the CDR3, taken from reference TRBV7-9 and TRBJ1-1): DTGVSQNPRHKITKRGQNVTFRCDPISEHNRLYWYRQTLGQGPEFLTYFQNEAQLEKSRLLSDRFSAERPKGSFSTLEIQRTEQGDSAMYLCSSSLHRDEAFFGQGTRLTVV.

DNA of the CDR3: TGTGCCAGCAGCGTCCGGAGTCCCGGGGAGCTGTTTTTT. Translation: CASSVRSPGELFF. The chain employs TRBV9 and TRBJ2-2; D is unresolved. The CDR3 extends over 13 amino acids. Germline CDR1 and CDR2: SGDLS and YYNGEE. V shed 2 bases and J shed 6 bases, with 8 bases lying between them.

The chain carries TRBV11-2 and TRBJ2-7, with 9 bases aligning to TRBD2. V lost 5 bases, J lost 3 bases, and 11 bases stayed unmatched. CDR1 SGHAT and CDR2 FQNNGV come from the germline V gene. The CDR3 has 16 amino acids. The CDR3 bases are TGTGCCAGCAGCCTTAAACCGGGACTAGCAATCTACGAGCAGTACTTC. The encoded protein is CASSLKPGLAIYEQYF.

V usage is TRBV7-9 and J usage is TRBJ2-3; D possibly corresponds to TRBD1 (6 bases). Trimming took off 3 bases at V and 3 bases at J, with 16 bases between the two ends. This CDR3 region has 16 residues. CDR1 is SEHNR and CDR2 is FQNEAQ in the germline V gene (reference sequence). The CDR3 DNA reads as TGTGCCAGCAGCTTCGGAGCAGGGGCTATTACAGATACGCAGTATTTT. Its translation: CASSFGAGAITDTQYF.

The chain employs TRBV5-4 and TRBJ1-2, with a weak D call TRBD1 (5 bases). CDR3 length: 15 residues. Germline lookup yields CDR1 SGHNT and CDR2 YYREEE (reference sequence). V dropped 4 bases and J dropped 0 bases, with 13 bases sitting between them. The chain's CDR3 is CASSREAGANYGYTF. In nucleotides, the CDR3 is TGTGCCAGCAGCCGCGAAGCGGGGGCTAACTATGGCTACACCTTC.

This clone was picked up a small number of times. The V and J genes are TRBV7-3 and TRBJ2-5; 9 bases fit TRBD2. Germline CDR1 SGHTA, CDR2 FQGTGA. Germline trimming cut 2 bases from V and 2 bases from J; bases unmatched to any gene: 6. The CDR3 runs 16 residues. CDR3 amino acids: CASSLGAGGTQETQYF. The CDR3, as DNA: TGTGCCAGCAGCTTAGGGGCGGGAGGGACTCAAGAGACCCAGTACTTC.

The CDR3 here is CAWSRGLNKEKQFF. CDR3 sequence (DNA): TGTGCCTGGAGCAGGGGACTAAACAAAGAGAAGCAGTTCTTC. This chain uses TRBV30 with TRBJ2-1; perhaps TRBD2 as D (7 bases). The CDR3 length is 14 residues. The V gene lost 3 bases and the J gene lost 11 bases, with 20 bases spanning the gap. Germline V lookup: CDR1 GTSNPN, CDR2 SVGIG (reference sequence).

CDR3 nucleotides: TGTGCCAGTAGTATCCTAGCGGGTACCCAAGAGACCCAGTACTTC. Its protein is CASSILAGTQETQYF. This rearrangement joins TRBV19 to TRBJ2-5; 8 nucleotides line up with TRBD2. CDR3 length: 15 residues. CDR1 and CDR2 (germline): LNHDA, SQIVND (reference sequence). The J segment lost 1 base and the V segment lost 3 bases, leaving 4 bases of the junction unmatched.

The V and J genes are TRBV18 and TRBJ1-5; 7 nucleotides line up with TRBD1. V lost 0 bases and J lost 0; bases outside the gene matches: 8. Germline CDR1 is KGHSH and CDR2 is LQKENI. CDR3 length: 18 residues. Here the CDR3 DNA reads TGTGCCAGCTCACCACCGGCGACAGGGAGGATTAGCAATCAGCCCCAGCATTTT. Translated: CASSPPATGRISNQPQHF.

The chain is built from TRBV6-6 and TRBJ2-7; the D gene is possibly TRBD2 (6 bases). CDR3 size: 13 residues. Trimming took off 7 bases at V and 4 bases at J, with 14 bases between the two ends. Germline CDR1 and CDR2: MNHNY and SVGAGI (reference sequence). CDR3 DNA sequence: TGTGCCAGCAATCGGGGAGGCCCATACGAGCAGTACTTC. Its translation is CASNRGGPYEQYF.

To note about this clone: The junction and the germline gene differ at one end; a read error may be behind it. This chain links TRBV7-9 with TRBJ1-4; D uncertain. Germline V lookup: CDR1 SEHNR, CDR2 FQNEAQ (reference sequence). The CDR3 totals 12 residues. Here the CDR3 reads CSSSSRYEKLFF. The CDR3 region has the DNA TGTTCCAGCAGCTCCCGGTATGAAAAACTGTTTTTT.

The chain employs TRBV18 and TRBJ1-2, with 7 bases lining up with TRBD1. CDR1 and CDR2 (germline): KGHSH, LQKENI. V shed 3 bases, J shed 8 bases, and the junction held 6 bases outside the gene matches. The length of the CDR3 is 13 residues. The CDR3, as DNA: TGTGCCAGCTCACCCGGACAGGATGACGGCTACACCTTC. It yields the protein CASSPGQDDGYTF.

The V call is TRBV15, the J call TRBJ2-1; TRBD1 is a possible D gene (5 bases). The CDR3 is 18 residues long. Trimming cost V 1 base and J 4 bases, with 20 bases left between them. Looked up from germline, CDR1 is LNHNV and CDR2 is YYDKDF (reference sequence). Written as DNA, the CDR3 is TGTGCCACCAGCAGAGTGACGACAGTAGGTTTTCCGTACAATGAGCAGTTCTTC. It specifies CATSRVTTVGFPYNEQFF.

This clone was picked up one time. This chain uses TRBV29-1 with TRBJ2-7; the match to TRBD1 covers 9 bases. The CDR3 sequence is 14 residues long. J was trimmed by 6 bases and V by 1 base; bases with no gene match: 7. Germline assignment: CDR1 SQVTM and CDR2 ANQGSEA. The CDR3 reads CSVEGPGQGVEQYF. The CDR3 region has the DNA TGCAGCGTTGAAGGGCCGGGACAGGGTGTCGAGCAGTACTTC.

In its sample, this clone was seen once. V usage is TRBV19 and J usage is TRBJ2-6; tentative D call: TRBD2 (6 bases). Germline V lookup: CDR1 LNHDA, CDR2 SQIVND (reference sequence). Trimming removed 6 bases from V and 0 bases from J, with 15 bases in between. This CDR3 spans 17 amino acids. CDR3 bases: TGTGCCAGTAGCGAAAGGAACGGGGGCTCTGGGGCCAACGTCCTGACTTTC. Its protein is CASSERNGGSGANVLTF.

The chain couples TRBV7-3 to TRBJ2-7; 9 bases agree with TRBD2. V gave up 5 bases and J gave up 2 bases; unmatched junction bases: 10. Germline CDR1 is SGHTA and CDR2 is FQGTGA. The CDR3 contains 16 residues. The CDR3 loop is CASSPAGGGQTYEQYF. The CDR3 DNA sequence: TGTGCCAGCAGCCCGGCGGGAGGGGGGCAGACCTACGAGCAGTACTTC. Full variable domain (outside the CDR3, taken from reference TRBV7-3 and TRBJ2-7): GAGVSQTPSNKVTEKGKYVELRCDPISGHTALYWYRQSLGQGPEFLIYFQGTGAADDSGLPNDRFFAVRPEGSVSTLKIQRTERGDSAVYLCASSPAGGGQTYEQYFGPGTRLTVT.

This chain uses TRBV7-6 with TRBJ1-2, with TRBD1 matching over 7 bases. The CDR3 consists of 14 residues. Germline CDR1 and CDR2: SGHVS and FNYEAQ. J gave up 5 bases and V 4 bases, and 7 bases lay outside the gene matches. The CDR3, as DNA: TGTGCCAGCAGCTCCTACAGGGGCGCTTATGGCTACACCTTC. It specifies CASSSYRGAYGYTF.

This chain connects TRBV5-1 to TRBJ1-4; 11 bases map to TRBD1. Germline V gene lookup returns CDR1 SGHRS and CDR2 YFSETQ. After removal of 4 bases from V and 8 bases from J, the junction contained 4 bases not matched to a gene. The CDR3 consists of 14 residues. The CDR3 nucleotides read TGCGCCAGCAGCCCCGGGACAGGGGGGGAAAAACTGTTTTTT. Encoded protein: CASSPGTGGEKLFF.

The chain employs TRBV27 and TRBJ2-7; 7 bases are a match to TRBD1. This CDR3 is built from 13 residues. CDR1 is MNHEY and CDR2 is SMNVEV in the germline V gene (reference sequence). Trimming at V came to 6 bases and at J to 5 bases, leaving 7 bases not matched to a gene. The CDR3 reads CASSRTGTHEQYF. The CDR3, as DNA: TGTGCCAGCAGCAGGACAGGCACCCACGAGCAGTACTTC.

V and J are TRBV4-1 and TRBJ2-1; D remains ambiguous. The CDR3 runs to 14 residues. Between the trimmed V and J ends, which lost 1 base and 6 bases, there was a span of 10 bases. CDR1 MGHRA and CDR2 YSYEKL come from the germline V gene. For the CDR3, the DNA is TGCGCCAGCAGCCAAGGAACTCACCCCAATGAGCAGTTCTTC. The encoded protein is CASSQGTHPNEQFF.

This clone has just one count. The J gene is TRBJ1-2, the V gene TRBV27; 9 nucleotides match TRBD1. Germline values: CDR1 MNHEY, CDR2 SMNVEV (reference sequence). CDR3 length: 15 residues. The ends lost 5 bases at V and 4 bases at J; junction bases unmatched: 8. The CDR3 sequence: CASSLAGTGLYGYTF. Written as DNA, the CDR3 is TGTGCCAGCAGTCTAGCCGGGACAGGGCTCTATGGCTACACCTTC.

This sequence joins TRBV7-2 and TRBJ1-4; possibly TRBD1 for D (5 bases). Germline CDR1 and CDR2: SGHTA and FQGNSA. V was clipped by 1 base and J by 11 bases, with 8 bases between them. CDR3 size: 12 residues. CDR3 in amino acids: CASSLVTDKLFF. The CDR3 coding sequence is TGTGCCAGCAGCTTAGTGACAGACAAACTGTTTTTT.

The chain recombines TRBV28 with TRBJ2-5, with 9 bases aligning to TRBD1. Germline lookup yields CDR1 MDHEN and CDR2 SYDVKM. Trimming removed 6 bases from V and 5 bases from J; junction bases left unmatched: 1. The CDR3 spans 12 residues. In DNA form, the CDR3 reads TGTGCCAGCAGGGACAGGGGTGAGACCCAGTACTTC. It encodes CASRDRGETQYF.

The rearrangement joins TRBV9 to TRBJ2-2; TRBD1 aligns across 8 bases. CDR1 is SGDLS and CDR2 is YYNGEE in the germline V gene. With V trimmed by 0 bases and J by 6 bases, 4 bases remained unmatched. The CDR3 consists of 15 residues. Written as DNA, the CDR3 is TGTGCCAGCAGCGTAGTGGGGACAGGAGCCGGGGAGCTGTTTTTT. It codes for CASSVVGTGAGELFF.

The rearrangement joins TRBV27 to TRBJ2-5, with D tentatively TRBD2 (6 bases). The CDR3 is 15 amino acids. V lost 2 bases and J lost 1, with 11 bases in between. Germline assignment: CDR1 MNHEY and CDR2 SMNVEV (reference sequence). CDR3 region: CASSLTGALQETQYF. The DNA of the CDR3 is TGTGCCAGCAGTTTAACGGGAGCGCTCCAAGAGACCCAGTACTTC.

The genes are TRBV9 and TRBJ1-1; a weak D match, TRBD1 (5 bases). The CDR3 length is 16 residues. Germline assignment: CDR1 SGDLS and CDR2 YYNGEE. Trimming removed 3 bases at V and 2 bases at J, with 17 bases between. The DNA of the CDR3 is TGTGCCAGCAGCGGAATAACCGGGACTGGAAACACTGAAGCTTTCTTT. Protein product: CASSGITGTGNTEAFF.

The chain links TRBV30 to TRBJ1-5, with D hard to call. The V end lost 2 bases, the J end lost 0 bases, and 8 bases lay between the germline ends. This CDR3 is built from 14 residues. Looked up from germline, CDR1 is GTSNPN and CDR2 is SVGIG (reference sequence). The CDR3 is CAWSLGVSNQPQHF. CDR3 DNA: TGTGCCTGGAGTCTCGGGGTTAGCAATCAGCCCCAGCATTTT.

This sequence joins TRBV28 and TRBJ2-2; D is perhaps TRBD2 (6 bases). This CDR3 region has 15 residues. Trimming stripped 6 bases from V and 5 bases from J, with 16 bases between. Germline loops: CDR1 MDHEN, CDR2 SYDVKM. CDR3 region: CASRLPGLGTGELFF. Written as DNA, the CDR3 is TGTGCCAGCAGACTGCCGGGACTGGGAACCGGGGAGCTGTTTTTT.